This is a list of T cell receptor beta chains from one sample in a study of blood T cells in healthy people across ages. TCRdb independently ran MiXCR on the 5' RACE reads; one entry per CDR3 protein. The sample has 650,000 to 1,000,000 distinct CDR3 sequences; 30% to 45% are singletons. The sequenced sample was blood. The receptors were sampled from a man in his late teens or twenties in good health. Each CDR3 is given with its conserved first and last residue. D genes are given only for firm matches. Only part of the rows carry a size: once, few, many, or a class if the clone is expanded.

clone_size	v_call	d_call	j_call	cdr3_aa	cdr3_nt
few	TRBV5-1	NA	TRBJ2-7	CASSVDTGYEQYF	TGCGCCAGCAGCGTGGATACCGGCTACGAGCAGTACTTC
few	TRBV19	NA	TRBJ1-1	CASSMRTMNTEAFF	TGTGCCAGTAGTATGCGTACAATGAACACTGAAGCTTTCTTT
few	TRBV7-2	TRBD1	TRBJ2-1	CASSVMGQGVNEQFF	TGTGCCAGCAGCGTCATGGGACAGGGCGTCAATGAGCAGTTCTTC
few	TRBV5-1	TRBD1	TRBJ2-1	CASSFIGGQSSYNEQFF	TGCGCCAGCAGCTTTATAGGGGGACAGAGCTCCTACAATGAGCAGTTCTTC
NA	TRBV2	NA	TRBJ2-1	CASSQDGFSYNEQFF	TGTGCCAGCAGTCAGGACGGCTTCTCCTACAATGAGCAGTTCTTC
few	TRBV12-3/TRBV12-4	NA	TRBJ2-7	CASSLLGEGYNEQYF	TGTGCCAGCAGTTTATTGGGTGAGGGCTACAATGAGCAGTACTTC
NA	TRBV12-3/TRBV12-4	NA	TRBJ1-4	CASSTRGGSTNEKLFF	TGTGCCAGCAGTACCCGGGGGGGGTCAACTAATGAAAAACTGTTTTTT
few	TRBV15	NA	TRBJ1-2	CATSRDGRGNYGYTF	TGTGCCACCAGCAGAGATGGTAGGGGAAACTATGGCTACACCTTC
NA	TRBV25-1	NA	TRBJ1-1	CASGRGIGTEAFF	TGTGCCAGCGGCCGGGGCATCGGCACTGAAGCTTTCTTT
few	TRBV7-9	NA	TRBJ1-4	CASSRTGVNEKLFF	TGTGCCAGCAGCCGGACGGGAGTTAATGAAAAACTGTTTTTT
NA	TRBV29-1	NA	TRBJ2-5	CSVEERTQETQYF	TGCAGCGTTGAGGAGCGGACCCAAGAGACCCAGTACTTC
NA	TRBV6-6	NA	TRBJ1-5	CASSYEGGGNQPQHF	TGTGCCAGCAGTTACGAGGGTGGAGGCAATCAGCCCCAGCATTTT
NA	TRBV15	NA	TRBJ2-1	CATSRDTLYNEQFF	TGTGCCACCAGCAGAGATACTTTGTACAATGAGCAGTTCTTC
NA	TRBV4-3	NA	TRBJ1-2	CASSSGLFSRGYTF	TGCGCCAGCAGCTCGGGACTATTCTCTCGAGGCTACACCTTC
NA	TRBV21-1	NA	TRBJ1-5	CASSKYTGCNQPQHF	TGTGCCAGCAGCAAGTACACAGGATGCAATCAGCCCCAGCATTTT
once	TRBV20-1	NA	TRBJ1-1	CSANYFTNTEAFF	TGCAGTGCCAATTATTTCACGAACACTGAAGCTTTCTTT
few	TRBV27	TRBD2	TRBJ2-1	CASSFERGPYNEQFF	TGTGCCAGCAGTTTCGAGCGGGGGCCCTACAATGAGCAGTTCTTC
NA	TRBV10-3	NA	TRBJ2-3	CAISAPLGDTQYF	TGTGCCATATCGGCCCCCCTGGGGGATACGCAGTATTTT
few	TRBV15	NA	TRBJ1-2	CATSRDRDDGYTF	TGTGCCACCAGCAGAGACAGGGACGATGGCTACACCTTC
NA	TRBV15	NA	TRBJ1-2	CATSRDLGGGVANYGYTF	TGTGCCACCAGCAGAGATTTAGGAGGAGGGGTCGCTAACTATGGCTACACCTTC
NA	TRBV12-3/TRBV12-4	NA	TRBJ2-3	CASKRGTLNTDTQYF	TGTGCCAGCAAACGGGGGACGTTAAACACAGATACGCAGTATTTT
NA	TRBV20-1	NA	TRBJ2-1	CRTAGSSYNEQFF	TGCAGGACGGCGGGGAGCTCCTACAATGAGCAGTTCTTC
NA	TRBV29-1	NA	TRBJ1-2	CSVEGRNNASWTLYGYTF	TGCAGCGTTGAAGGAAGGAATAACGCATCGTGGACCTTATATGGCTACACCTTC
few	TRBV3-1	NA	TRBJ2-7	CASSRDLGSYEQYF	TGTGCCAGCAGTCGGGACTTGGGCTCCTACGAGCAGTACTTC
many	TRBV12-3/TRBV12-4	TRBD2	TRBJ2-1	CASRLGLAGYNEQFF	TGTGCCAGCAGGCTTGGACTAGCGGGCTACAATGAGCAGTTCTTC
NA	TRBV20-1	NA	TRBJ2-7	CSANGVEYEQYF	TGCAGTGCTAACGGGGTAGAATACGAGCAGTACTTC
NA	TRBV11-2	TRBD1	TRBJ2-1	CASSPRTGGADNEQFF	TGTGCCAGCAGCCCACGGACAGGGGGCGCAGACAATGAGCAGTTCTTC
many	TRBV20-1	TRBD1	TRBJ1-2	CSARDLRGRNGYTF	TGCAGTGCTAGAGATCTTAGGGGGCGAAATGGCTACACCTTC
NA	TRBV4-2	NA	TRBJ1-2	CASSQGRGGAYGYTF	TGTGCCAGCAGCCAAGGGCGCGGGGGCGCCTATGGCTACACCTTC
NA	TRBV7-3	NA	TRBJ2-7	CASSPTGDTTYEQYF	TGTGCCAGCAGCCCAACAGGCGACACAACCTACGAGCAGTACTTC
NA	TRBV29-1	NA	TRBJ1-1	CSVARVGTEAFF	TGCAGCGTTGCCAGGGTCGGGACTGAAGCTTTCTTT
many	TRBV12-3/TRBV12-4	TRBD1	TRBJ2-7	CASSSGDRTTYEQYF	TGTGCCAGCAGTTCGGGGGACAGGACAACCTACGAGCAGTACTTC
NA	TRBV6-5	TRBD2	TRBJ2-7	CASSYSFAWNSGGYSYEQYF	TGTGCCAGCAGTTACTCGTTCGCGTGGAATAGCGGGGGGTACTCCTACGAGCAGTACTTC
few	TRBV7-2	NA	TRBJ2-4	CASSSDLPNIQYF	TGTGCCAGCAGCTCGGATTTGCCGAACATTCAGTACTTC
few	TRBV4-1	NA	TRBJ2-4	CASSQGAVAAKNIQYF	TGCGCCAGCAGCCAAGGGGCGGTGGCGGCCAAAAACATTCAGTACTTC
many	TRBV5-1	TRBD1	TRBJ1-2	CASYLGPGQGYGYTF	TGCGCCAGCTACCTCGGCCCGGGACAGGGATATGGCTACACCTTC